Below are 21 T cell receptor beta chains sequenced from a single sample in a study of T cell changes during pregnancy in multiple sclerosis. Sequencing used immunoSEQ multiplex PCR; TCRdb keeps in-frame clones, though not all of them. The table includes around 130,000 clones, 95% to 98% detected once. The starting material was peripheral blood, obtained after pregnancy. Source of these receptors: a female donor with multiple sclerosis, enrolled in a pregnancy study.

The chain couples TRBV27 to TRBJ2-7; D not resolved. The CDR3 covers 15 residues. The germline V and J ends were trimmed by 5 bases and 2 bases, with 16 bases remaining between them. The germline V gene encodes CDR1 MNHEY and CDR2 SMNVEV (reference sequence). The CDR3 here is CASSPLGRVPYEQYF. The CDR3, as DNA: TGTGCCAGCAGTCCCCTGGGCAGAGTCCCCTACGAGCAGTACTTC.

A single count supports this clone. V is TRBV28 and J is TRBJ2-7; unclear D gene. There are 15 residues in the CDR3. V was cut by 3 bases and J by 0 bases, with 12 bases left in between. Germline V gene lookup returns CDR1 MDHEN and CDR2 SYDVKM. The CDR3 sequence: CASSLRLSFSYEQYF. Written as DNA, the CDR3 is TGTGCCAGCAGTTTGAGACTCAGTTTCTCCTACGAGCAGTACTTC. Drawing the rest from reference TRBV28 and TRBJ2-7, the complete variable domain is DVKVTQSSRYLVKRTGEKVFLECVQDMDHENMFWYRQDPGLGLRLIYFSYDVKMKEKGDIPEGYSVSREKKERFSLILESASTNQTSMYLCASSLRLSFSYEQYFGPGTRLTVT.

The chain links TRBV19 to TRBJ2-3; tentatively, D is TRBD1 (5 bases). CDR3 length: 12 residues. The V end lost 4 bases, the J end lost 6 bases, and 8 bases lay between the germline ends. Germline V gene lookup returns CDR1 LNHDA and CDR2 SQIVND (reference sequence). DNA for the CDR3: TGTGCCAGTAGTACTCACAGGGATACGCAGTATTTT. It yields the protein CASSTHRDTQYF. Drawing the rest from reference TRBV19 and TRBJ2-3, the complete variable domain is DGGITQSPKYLFRKEGQNVTLSCEQNLNHDAMYWYRQDPGQGLRLIYYSQIVNDFQKGDIAEGYSVSREKKESFPLTVTSAQKNPTAFYLCASSTHRDTQYFGPGTRLTVL.

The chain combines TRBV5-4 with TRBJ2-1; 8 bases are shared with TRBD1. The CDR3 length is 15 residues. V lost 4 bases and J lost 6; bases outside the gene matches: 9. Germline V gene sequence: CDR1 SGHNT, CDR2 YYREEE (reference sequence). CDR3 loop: CASSPGQGSRNEQFF. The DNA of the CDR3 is TGTGCCAGCAGCCCCGGACAGGGAAGTCGCAATGAGCAGTTCTTC.

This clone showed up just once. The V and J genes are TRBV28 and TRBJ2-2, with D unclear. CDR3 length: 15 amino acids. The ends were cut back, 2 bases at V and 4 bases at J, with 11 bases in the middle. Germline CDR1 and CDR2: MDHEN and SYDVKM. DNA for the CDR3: TGTGCCAGCAGTTTAACTCTTTCCGGCACCGGGGAGCTGTTTTTT. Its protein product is CASSLTLSGTGELFF.

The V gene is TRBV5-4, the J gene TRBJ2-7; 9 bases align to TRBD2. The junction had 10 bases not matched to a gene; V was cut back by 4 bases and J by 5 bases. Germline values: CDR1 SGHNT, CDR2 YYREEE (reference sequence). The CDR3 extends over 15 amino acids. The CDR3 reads CASSKTSGSFHEQYF. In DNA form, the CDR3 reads TGTGCCAGCAGCAAGACTAGCGGCTCTTTCCACGAGCAGTACTTC.

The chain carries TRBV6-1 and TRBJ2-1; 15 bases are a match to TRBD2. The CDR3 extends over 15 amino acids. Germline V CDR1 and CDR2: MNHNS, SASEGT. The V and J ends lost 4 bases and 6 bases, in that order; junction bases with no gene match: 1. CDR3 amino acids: CASSVGLAGGNEQFF. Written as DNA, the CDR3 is TGTGCCAGCAGTGTGGGACTAGCGGGAGGCAATGAGCAGTTCTTC.

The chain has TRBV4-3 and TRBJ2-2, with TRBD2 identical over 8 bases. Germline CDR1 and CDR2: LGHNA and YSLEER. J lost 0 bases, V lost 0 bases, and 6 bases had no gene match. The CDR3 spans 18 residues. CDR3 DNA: TGCGCCAGCAGCCAAGATCCGGGACTAGGAGCGAACACCGGGGAGCTGTTTTTT. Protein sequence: CASSQDPGLGANTGELFF.

CDR3 loop: CASGLPGGANVLTF. CDR3 DNA sequence: TGTGCCAGCGGCCTCCCGGGGGGGGCCAACGTCCTGACTTTC. The chain carries TRBV7-9 and TRBJ2-6; TRBD2 might be the D (5 bases). The V gene's germline CDR1 is SEHNR and CDR2 FQNEAQ (reference sequence). Trimming took off 8 bases at V and 4 bases at J, with 12 bases between the two ends. The CDR3 totals 14 residues.

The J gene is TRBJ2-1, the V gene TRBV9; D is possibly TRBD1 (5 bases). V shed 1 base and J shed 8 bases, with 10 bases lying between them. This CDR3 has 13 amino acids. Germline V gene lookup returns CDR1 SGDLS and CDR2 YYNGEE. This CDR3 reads CASSVQGPDEQFF. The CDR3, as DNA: TGTGCCAGCAGCGTACAGGGCCCCGATGAGCAGTTCTTC.

The CDR3 is CASRFAFGGGSTEAFF. The CDR3 DNA reads TGTGCCAGCAGATTCGCATTCGGGGGCGGGAGCACTGAAGCTTTCTTT. The chain employs TRBV27 and TRBJ1-1; D possibly corresponds to TRBD1 (6 bases). CDR1 and CDR2 from the germline V gene are MNHEY and SMNVEV (reference sequence). V was pared by 6 bases and J by 4 bases, with 21 bases between. CDR3 size: 16 residues.

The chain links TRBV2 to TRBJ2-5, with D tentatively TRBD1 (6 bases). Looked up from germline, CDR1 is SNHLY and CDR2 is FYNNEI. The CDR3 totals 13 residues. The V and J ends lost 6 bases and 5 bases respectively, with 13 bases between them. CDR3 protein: CASRSGHLETQYF. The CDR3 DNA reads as TGTGCCAGCAGGTCGGGACACCTGGAGACCCAGTACTTC.

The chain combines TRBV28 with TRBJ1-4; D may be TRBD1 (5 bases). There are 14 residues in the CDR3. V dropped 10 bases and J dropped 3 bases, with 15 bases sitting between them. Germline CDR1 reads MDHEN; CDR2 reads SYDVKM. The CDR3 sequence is CATKQELPNEKLFF. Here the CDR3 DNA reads TGTGCCACAAAACAGGAACTGCCTAATGAAAAACTGTTTTTT.

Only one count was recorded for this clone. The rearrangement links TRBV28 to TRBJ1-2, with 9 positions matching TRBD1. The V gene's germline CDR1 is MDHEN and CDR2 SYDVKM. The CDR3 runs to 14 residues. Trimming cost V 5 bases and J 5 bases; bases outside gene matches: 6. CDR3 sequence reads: CASSPGTGKYGYTF. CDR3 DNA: TGTGCCAGCAGTCCAGGGACAGGGAAATATGGCTACACCTTC.

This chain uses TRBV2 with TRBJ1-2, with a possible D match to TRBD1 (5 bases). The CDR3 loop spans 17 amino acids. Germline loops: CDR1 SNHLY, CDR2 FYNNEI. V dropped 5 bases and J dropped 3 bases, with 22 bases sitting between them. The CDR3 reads CASSPFDAEGADYGYTF. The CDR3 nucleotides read TGTGCCAGCAGTCCCTTTGATGCGGAAGGGGCGGACTATGGCTACACCTTC.

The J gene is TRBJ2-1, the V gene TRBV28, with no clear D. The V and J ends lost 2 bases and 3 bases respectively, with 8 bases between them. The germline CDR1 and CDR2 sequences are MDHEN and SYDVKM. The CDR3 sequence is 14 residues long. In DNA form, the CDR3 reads TGTGCCAGCAGTTTACCAGGTTTCTACAATGAGCAGTTCTTC. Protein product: CASSLPGFYNEQFF.

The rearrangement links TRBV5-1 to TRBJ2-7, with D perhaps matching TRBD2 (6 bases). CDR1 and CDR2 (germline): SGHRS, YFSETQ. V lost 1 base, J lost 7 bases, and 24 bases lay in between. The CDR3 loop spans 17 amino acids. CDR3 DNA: TGCGCCAGCAGCTTGATCCCTTGGGGGGAGAGGGTATTGGAGCAGTACTTC. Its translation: CASSLIPWGERVLEQYF.

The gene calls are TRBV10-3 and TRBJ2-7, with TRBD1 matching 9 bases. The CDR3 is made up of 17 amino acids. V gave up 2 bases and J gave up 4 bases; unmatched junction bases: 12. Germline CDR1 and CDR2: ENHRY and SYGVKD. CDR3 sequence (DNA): TGTGCCATCAGTGAGGTTACTTCGGACAGGGGCGGTTACGAGCAGTACTTC. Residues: CAISEVTSDRGGYEQYF.

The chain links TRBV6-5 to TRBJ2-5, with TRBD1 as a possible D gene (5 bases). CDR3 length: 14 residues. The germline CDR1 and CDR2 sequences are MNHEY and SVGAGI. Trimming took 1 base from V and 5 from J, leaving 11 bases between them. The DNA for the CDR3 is TGTGCCAGCAGTTACTGGGGCCTAGGGGAGACCCAGTACTTC. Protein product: CASSYWGLGETQYF.

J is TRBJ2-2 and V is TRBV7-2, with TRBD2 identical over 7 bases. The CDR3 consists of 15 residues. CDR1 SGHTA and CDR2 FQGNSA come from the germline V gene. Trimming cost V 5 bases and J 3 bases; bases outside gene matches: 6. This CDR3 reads CASSPSGLDTGELFF. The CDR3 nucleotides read TGTGCCAGCAGCCCCTCCGGACTAGACACCGGGGAGCTGTTTTTT.

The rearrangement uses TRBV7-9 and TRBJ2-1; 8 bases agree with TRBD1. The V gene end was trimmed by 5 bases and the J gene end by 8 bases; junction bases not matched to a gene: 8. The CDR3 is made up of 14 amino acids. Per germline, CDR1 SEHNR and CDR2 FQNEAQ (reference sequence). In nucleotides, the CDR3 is TGTGCCAGCAGCCGATTATTGACAGGGGATGAGCAGTTCTTC. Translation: CASSRLLTGDEQFF.